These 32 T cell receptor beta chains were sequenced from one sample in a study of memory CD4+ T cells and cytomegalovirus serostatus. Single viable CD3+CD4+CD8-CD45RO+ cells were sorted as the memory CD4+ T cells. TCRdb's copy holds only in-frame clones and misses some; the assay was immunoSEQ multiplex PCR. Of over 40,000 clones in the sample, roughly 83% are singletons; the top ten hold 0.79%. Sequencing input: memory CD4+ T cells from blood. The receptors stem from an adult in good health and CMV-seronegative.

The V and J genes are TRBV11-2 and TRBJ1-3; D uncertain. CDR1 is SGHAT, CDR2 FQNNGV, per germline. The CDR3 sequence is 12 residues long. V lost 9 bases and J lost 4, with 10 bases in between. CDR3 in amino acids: CASQSDGNTIYF. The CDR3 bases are TGTGCCAGTCAGTCCGACGGAAACACCATATATTTT.

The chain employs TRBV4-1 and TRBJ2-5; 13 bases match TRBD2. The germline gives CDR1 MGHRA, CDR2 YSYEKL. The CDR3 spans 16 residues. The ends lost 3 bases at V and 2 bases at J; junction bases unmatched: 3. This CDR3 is CASSHLTSGGQETQYF. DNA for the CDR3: TGCGCCAGCAGCCACCTGACTAGCGGGGGGCAAGAGACCCAGTACTTC.

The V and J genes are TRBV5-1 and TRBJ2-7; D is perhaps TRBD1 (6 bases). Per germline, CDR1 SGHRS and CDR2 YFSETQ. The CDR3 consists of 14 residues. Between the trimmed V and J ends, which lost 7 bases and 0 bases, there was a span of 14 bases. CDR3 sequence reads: CASYGSDSSYEQYF. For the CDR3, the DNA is TGCGCCAGCTATGGGTCGGACAGCTCCTACGAGCAGTACTTC.

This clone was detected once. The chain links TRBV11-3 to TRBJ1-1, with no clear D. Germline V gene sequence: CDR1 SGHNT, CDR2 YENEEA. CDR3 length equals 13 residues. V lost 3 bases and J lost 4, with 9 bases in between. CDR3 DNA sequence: TGTGCCAGCAGCTTCACCCGGGCCACTGAAGCTTTCTTT. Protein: CASSFTRATEAFF.

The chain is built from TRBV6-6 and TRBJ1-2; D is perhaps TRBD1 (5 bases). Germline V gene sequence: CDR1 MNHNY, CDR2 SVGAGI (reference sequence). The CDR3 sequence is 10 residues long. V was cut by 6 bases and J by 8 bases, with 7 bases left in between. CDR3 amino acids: CASRGRGYTF. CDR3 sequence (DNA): TGTGCCAGCAGGGGGCGAGGCTACACCTTC.

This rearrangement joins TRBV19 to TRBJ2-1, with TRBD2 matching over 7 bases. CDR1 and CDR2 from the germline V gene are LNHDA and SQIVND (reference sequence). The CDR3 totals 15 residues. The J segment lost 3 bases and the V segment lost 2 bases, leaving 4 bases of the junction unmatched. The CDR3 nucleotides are TGTGCCAGTAGTATACCGGGAGGCAACTACAATGAGCAGTTCTTC. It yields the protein CASSIPGGNYNEQFF.

The CDR3 sequence is CASGRGDASEQYF. The CDR3 nucleotides are TGTGCCAGCGGGCGGGGGGATGCAAGCGAGCAGTACTTC. The chain employs TRBV6-5 and TRBJ2-7; 8 bases line up with TRBD2. The CDR3 is made up of 13 amino acids. The germline gives CDR1 MNHEY, CDR2 SVGAGI. V shed 8 bases and J 6 bases; nucleotides not matched to a gene: 9.

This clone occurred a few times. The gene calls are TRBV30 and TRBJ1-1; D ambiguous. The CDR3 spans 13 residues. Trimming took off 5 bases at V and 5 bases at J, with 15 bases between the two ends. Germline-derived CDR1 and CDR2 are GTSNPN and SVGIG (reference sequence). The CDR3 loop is CAWHSRLRTEAFF. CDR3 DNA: TGTGCCTGGCACAGTCGCCTAAGGACTGAAGCTTTCTTT.

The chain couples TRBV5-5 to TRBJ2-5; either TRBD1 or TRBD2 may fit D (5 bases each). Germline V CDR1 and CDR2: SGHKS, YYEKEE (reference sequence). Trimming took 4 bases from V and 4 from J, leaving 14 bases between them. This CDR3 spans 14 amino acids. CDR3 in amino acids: CASSKGRRAETQYF. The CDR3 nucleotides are TGTGCCAGCAGCAAGGGACGCAGGGCAGAGACCCAGTACTTC.

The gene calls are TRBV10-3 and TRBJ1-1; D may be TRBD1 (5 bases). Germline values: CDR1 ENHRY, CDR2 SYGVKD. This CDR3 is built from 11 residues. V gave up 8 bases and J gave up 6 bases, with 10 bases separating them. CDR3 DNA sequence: TGTGCCATCGGGGGGATGGCTGAAGCTTTCTTT. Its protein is CAIGGMAEAFF.

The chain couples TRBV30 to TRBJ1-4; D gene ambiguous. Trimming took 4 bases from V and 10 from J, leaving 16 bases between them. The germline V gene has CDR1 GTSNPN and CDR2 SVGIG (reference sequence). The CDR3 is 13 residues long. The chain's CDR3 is CAWNVDYGGKLFF. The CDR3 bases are TGTGCCTGGAACGTTGATTACGGTGGAAAACTGTTTTTT.

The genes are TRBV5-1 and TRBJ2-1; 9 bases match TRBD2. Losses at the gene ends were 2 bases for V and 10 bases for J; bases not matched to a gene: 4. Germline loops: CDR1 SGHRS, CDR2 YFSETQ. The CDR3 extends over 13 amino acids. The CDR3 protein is CASSFVLAGEQFF. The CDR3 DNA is TGCGCCAGCAGCTTCGTGCTAGCGGGGGAGCAGTTCTTC.

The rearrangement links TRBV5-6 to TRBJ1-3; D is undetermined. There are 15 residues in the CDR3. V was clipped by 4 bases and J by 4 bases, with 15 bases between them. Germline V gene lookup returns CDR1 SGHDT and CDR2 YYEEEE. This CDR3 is CASSREPHPGNTIYF. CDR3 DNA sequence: TGTGCCAGCAGCCGAGAGCCCCACCCGGGAAACACCATATATTTT.

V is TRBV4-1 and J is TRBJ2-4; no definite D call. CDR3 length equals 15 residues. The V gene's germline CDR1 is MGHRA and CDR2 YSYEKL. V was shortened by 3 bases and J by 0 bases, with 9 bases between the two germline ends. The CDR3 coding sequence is TGCGCCAGCAGCCAGGAATCTTTAGCCAAAAACATTCAGTACTTC. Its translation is CASSQESLAKNIQYF.

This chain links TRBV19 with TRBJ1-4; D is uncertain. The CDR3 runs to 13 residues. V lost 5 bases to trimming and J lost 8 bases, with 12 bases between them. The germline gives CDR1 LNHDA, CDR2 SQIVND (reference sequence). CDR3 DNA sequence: TGTGCCAGTAGTCTGGATTATCGGGAAAAACTGTTTTTT. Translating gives CASSLDYREKLFF.

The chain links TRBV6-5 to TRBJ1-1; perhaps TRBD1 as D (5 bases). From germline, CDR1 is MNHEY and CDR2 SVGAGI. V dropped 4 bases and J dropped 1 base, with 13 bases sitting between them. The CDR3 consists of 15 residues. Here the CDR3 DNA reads TGTGCCAGCAGTTCAACCGCCGGGGGGAACACTGAAGCTTTCTTT. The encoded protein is CASSSTAGGNTEAFF.

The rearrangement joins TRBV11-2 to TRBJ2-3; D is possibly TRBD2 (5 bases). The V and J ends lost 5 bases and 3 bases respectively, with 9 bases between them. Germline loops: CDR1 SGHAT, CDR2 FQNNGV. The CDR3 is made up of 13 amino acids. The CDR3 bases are TGTGCCAGCAGCCGAACTAGGACAGATACGCAGTATTTT. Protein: CASSRTRTDTQYF. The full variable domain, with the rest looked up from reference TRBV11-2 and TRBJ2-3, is EAGVAQSPRYKIIEKRQSVAFWCNPISGHATLYWYQQILGQGPKLLIQFQNNGVVDDSQLPKDRFSAERLKGVDSTLKIQPAKLEDSAVYLCASSRTRTDTQYFGPGTRLTVL.

CDR3 sequence: CASSRKRQGQETQYF. CDR3 nucleotides: TGTGCCAGCAGTAGGAAAAGACAGGGGCAAGAGACCCAGTACTTC. This sequence joins TRBV5-8 and TRBJ2-5, with 8 bases that match TRBD1. V lost 5 bases, J lost 2 bases, and 8 bases stayed unmatched. The CDR3 runs 15 residues. Germline loops: CDR1 SGHTS, CDR2 YDEGEE.

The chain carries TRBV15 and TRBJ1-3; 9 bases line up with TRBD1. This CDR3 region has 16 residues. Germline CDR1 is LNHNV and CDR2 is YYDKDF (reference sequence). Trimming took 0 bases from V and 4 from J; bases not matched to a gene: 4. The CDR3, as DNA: TGTGCCACCAGCAGAGAAGGGACAGGGTTCGGAAACACCATATATTTT. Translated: CATSREGTGFGNTIYF.

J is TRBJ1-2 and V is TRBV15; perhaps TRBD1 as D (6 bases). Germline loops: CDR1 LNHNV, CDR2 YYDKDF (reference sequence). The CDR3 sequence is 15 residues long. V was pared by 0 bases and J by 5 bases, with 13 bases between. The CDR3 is CATSRDQGRGYGYTF. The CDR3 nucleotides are TGTGCCACCAGCAGAGATCAGGGGCGCGGGTATGGCTACACCTTC.

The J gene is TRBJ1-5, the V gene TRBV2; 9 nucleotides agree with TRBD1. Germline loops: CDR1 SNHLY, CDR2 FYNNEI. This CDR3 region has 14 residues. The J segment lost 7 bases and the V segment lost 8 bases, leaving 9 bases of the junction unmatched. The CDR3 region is CASSDGTGRQPQHF. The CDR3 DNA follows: TGTGCCAGCTCCGATGGGACAGGGCGGCAGCCCCAGCATTTT.

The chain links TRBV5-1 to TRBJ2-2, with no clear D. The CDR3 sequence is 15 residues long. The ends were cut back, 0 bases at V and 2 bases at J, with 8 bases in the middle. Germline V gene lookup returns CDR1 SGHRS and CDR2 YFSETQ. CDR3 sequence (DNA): TGCGCCAGCAGCTTGGGGGTCAGCAACACCGGGGAGCTGTTTTTT. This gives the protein CASSLGVSNTGELFF.

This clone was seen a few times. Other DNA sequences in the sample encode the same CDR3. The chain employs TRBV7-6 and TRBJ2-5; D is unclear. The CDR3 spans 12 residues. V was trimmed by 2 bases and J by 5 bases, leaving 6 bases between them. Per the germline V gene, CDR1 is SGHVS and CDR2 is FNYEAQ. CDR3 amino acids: CASSLSRETQYF. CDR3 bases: TGTGCCAGCAGCTTAAGTAGGGAGACCCAGTACTTC.

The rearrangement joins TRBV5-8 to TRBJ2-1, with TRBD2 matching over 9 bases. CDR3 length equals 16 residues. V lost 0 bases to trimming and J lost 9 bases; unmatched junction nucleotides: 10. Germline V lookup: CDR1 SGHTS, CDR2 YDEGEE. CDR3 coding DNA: TGTGCCAGCAGCTTGGCTTCTAGCGGGGCTCGGGGTGAGCAGTTCTTC. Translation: CASSLASSGARGEQFF.

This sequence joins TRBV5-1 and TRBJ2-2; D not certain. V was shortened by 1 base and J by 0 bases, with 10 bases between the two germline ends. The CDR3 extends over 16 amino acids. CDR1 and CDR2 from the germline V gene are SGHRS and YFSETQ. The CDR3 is CASSLTPPSNTGELFF. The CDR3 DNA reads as TGCGCCAGCAGCTTGACACCACCCTCGAACACCGGGGAGCTGTTTTTT.

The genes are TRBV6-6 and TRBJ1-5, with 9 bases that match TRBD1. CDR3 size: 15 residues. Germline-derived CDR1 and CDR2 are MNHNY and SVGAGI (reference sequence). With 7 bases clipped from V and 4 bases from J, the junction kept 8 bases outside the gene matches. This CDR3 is CASNPGQGENQPQHF. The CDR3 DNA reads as TGTGCCAGCAACCCGGGACAGGGAGAGAATCAGCCCCAGCATTTT.

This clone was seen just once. The CDR3 DNA follows: TGTGCCAGCAGTGAACTTTATAAATCGGCTTCACCCCTCCACTTT. Its translation: CASSELYKSASPLHF. The V and J genes are TRBV6-1 and TRBJ1-6; no clear D. Trimming took 2 bases from V and 9 from J, leaving 14 bases between them. The germline V gene has CDR1 MNHNS and CDR2 SASEGT. The CDR3 is 15 amino acids.

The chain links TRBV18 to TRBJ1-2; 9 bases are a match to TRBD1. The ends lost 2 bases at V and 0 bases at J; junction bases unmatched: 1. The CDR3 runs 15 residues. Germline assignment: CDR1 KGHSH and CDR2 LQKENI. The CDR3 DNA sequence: TGTGCCAGCTCACCAACAGGGGGCCCTAACTATGGCTACACCTTC. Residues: CASSPTGGPNYGYTF.

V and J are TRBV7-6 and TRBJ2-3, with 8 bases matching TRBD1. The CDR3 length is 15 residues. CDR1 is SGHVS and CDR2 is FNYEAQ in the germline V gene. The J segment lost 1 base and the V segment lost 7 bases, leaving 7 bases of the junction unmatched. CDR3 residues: CASTPQGAGTDTQYF. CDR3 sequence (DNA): TGTGCCAGCACCCCTCAGGGGGCGGGCACAGATACGCAGTATTTT.

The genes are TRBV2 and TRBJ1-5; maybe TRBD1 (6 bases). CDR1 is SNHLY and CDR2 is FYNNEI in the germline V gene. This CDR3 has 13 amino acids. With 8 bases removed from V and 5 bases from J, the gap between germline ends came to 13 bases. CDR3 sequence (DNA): TGTGCCAGCCACCGGGCAGGGGATCAGCCCCAGCATTTT. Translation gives CASHRAGDQPQHF.

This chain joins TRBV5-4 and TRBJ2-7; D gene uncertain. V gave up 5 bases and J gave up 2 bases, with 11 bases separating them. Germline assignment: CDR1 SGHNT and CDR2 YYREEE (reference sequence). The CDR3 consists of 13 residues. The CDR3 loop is CASSKDRTYEQYF. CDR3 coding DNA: TGTGCCAGCAGTAAGGACCGTACCTACGAGCAGTACTTC. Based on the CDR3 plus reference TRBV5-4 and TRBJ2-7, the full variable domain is ETGVTQSPTHLIKTRGQQVTLRCSSQSGHNTVSWYQQALGQGPQFIFQYYREEENGRGNFPPRFSGLQFPNYSSELNVNALELDDSALYLCASSKDRTYEQYFGPGTRLTVT.

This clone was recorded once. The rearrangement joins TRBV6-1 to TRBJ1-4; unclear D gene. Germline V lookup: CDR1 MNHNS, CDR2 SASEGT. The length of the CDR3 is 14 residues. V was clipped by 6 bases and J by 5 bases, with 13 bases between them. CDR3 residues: CASRRKDINEKLFF. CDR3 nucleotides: TGTGCCAGCAGGCGGAAAGACATAAATGAAAAACTGTTTTTT.